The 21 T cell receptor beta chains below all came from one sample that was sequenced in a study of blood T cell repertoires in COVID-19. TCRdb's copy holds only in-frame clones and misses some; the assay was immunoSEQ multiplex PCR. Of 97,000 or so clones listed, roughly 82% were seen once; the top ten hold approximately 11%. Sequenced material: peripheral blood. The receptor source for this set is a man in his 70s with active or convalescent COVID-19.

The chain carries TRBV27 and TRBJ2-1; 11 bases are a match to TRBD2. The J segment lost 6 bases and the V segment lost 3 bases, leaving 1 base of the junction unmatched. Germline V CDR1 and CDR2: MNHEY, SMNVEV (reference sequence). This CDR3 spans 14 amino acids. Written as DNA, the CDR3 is TGTGCCAGCAGTTTTAGCGGGGGGGTCAATGAGCAGTTCTTC. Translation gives CASSFSGGVNEQFF.

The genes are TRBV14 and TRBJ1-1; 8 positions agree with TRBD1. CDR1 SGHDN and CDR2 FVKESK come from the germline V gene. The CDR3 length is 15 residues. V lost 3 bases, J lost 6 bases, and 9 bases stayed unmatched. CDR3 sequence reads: CASSQLGQGGAEAFF. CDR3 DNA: TGTGCCAGCAGCCAGCTCGGACAGGGAGGCGCTGAAGCTTTCTTT.

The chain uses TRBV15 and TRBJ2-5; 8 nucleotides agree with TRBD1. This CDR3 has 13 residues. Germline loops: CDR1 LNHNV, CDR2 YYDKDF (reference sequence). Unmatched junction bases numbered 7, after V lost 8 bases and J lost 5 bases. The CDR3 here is CATSGQGVETQYF. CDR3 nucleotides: TGTGCCACCTCTGGACAGGGAGTGGAGACCCAGTACTTC.

The CDR3 sequence: CASSVSGGDQETQYF. DNA for the CDR3: TGTGCCAGCAGCGTGTCCGGGGGAGACCAAGAGACCCAGTACTTC. The rearrangement joins TRBV9 to TRBJ2-5; a possible D gene is TRBD2 (6 bases). Germline V lookup: CDR1 SGDLS, CDR2 YYNGEE. The CDR3 length is 15 residues. Trimming shortened V by 2 bases and J by 0 bases, and 11 bases separated the two germline ends. Complete variable domain (other parts from reference TRBV9 and TRBJ2-5): DSGVTQTPKHLITATGQRVTLRCSPRSGDLSVYWYQQSLDQGLQFLIQYYNGEERAKGNILERFSAQQFPDLHSELNLSSLELGDSALYFCASSVSGGDQETQYFGPGTRLLVL.

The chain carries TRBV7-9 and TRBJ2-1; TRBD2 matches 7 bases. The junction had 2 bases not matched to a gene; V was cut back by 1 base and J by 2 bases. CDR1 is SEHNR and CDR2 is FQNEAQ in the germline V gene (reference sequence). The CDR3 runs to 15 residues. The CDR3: CASSLVGRPYNEQFF. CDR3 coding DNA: TGTGCCAGCAGCTTAGTCGGGAGGCCCTACAATGAGCAGTTCTTC.

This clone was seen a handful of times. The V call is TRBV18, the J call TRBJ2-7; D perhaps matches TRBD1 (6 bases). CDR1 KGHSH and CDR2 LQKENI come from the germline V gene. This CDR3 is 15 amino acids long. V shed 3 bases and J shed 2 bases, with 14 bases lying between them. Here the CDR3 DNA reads TGTGCCAGCTCACCCTACAGGGCTTTCCCCTACGAGCAGTACTTC. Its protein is CASSPYRAFPYEQYF.

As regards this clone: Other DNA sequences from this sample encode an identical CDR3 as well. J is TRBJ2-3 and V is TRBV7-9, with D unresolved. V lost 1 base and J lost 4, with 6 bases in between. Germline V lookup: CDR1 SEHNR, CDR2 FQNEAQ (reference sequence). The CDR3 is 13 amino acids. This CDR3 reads CASSLDGADTQYF. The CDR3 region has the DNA TGTGCCAGCAGCTTAGACGGTGCAGATACGCAGTATTTT. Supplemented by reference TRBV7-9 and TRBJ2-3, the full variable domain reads DTGVSQNPRHKITKRGQNVTFRCDPISEHNRLYWYRQTLGQGPEFLTYFQNEAQLEKSRLLSDRFSAERPKGSFSTLEIQRTEQGDSAMYLCASSLDGADTQYFGPGTRLTVL.

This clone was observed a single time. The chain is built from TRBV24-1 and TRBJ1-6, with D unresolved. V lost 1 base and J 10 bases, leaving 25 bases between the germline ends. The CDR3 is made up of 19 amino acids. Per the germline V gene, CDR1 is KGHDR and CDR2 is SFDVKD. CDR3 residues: CATSDFRPPRRVPRSPLHF. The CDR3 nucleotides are TGTGCCACCAGTGATTTTCGTCCCCCCCGTCGGGTCCCTCGGTCACCCCTCCACTTT.

CDR3 sequence (DNA): TGCGCCAGCAGCTTGGCCCCGACAGGGAGAGGCAATCAGCCCCAGCATTTT. It yields the protein CASSLAPTGRGNQPQHF. The rearrangement joins TRBV5-1 to TRBJ1-5; 7 bases line up with TRBD1. The V gene end was trimmed by 0 bases and the J gene end by 2 bases; junction bases not matched to a gene: 8. CDR1 SGHRS and CDR2 YFSETQ come from the germline V gene. The CDR3 is 17 amino acids.

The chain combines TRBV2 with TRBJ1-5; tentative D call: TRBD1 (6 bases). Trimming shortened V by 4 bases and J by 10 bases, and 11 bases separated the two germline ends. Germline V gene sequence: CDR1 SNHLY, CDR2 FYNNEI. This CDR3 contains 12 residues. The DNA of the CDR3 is TGTGCCAGCAGTGGGGGGGGCGGACCCCAGCATTTT. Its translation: CASSGGGGPQHF.

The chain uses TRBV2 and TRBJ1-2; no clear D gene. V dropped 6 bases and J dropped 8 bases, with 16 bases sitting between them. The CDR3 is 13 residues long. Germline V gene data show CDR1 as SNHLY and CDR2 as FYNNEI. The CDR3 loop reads CASSELVRGGYTF. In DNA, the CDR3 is TGTGCCAGCAGCGAGCTCGTCCGGGGAGGCTACACCTTC.

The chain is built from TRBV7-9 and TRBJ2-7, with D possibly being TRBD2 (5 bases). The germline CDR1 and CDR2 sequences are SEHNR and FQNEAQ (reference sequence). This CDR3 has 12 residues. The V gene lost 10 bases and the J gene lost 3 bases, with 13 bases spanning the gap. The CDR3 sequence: CAIREGDYEQYF. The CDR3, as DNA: TGTGCCATCCGAGAGGGTGACTACGAGCAGTACTTC.

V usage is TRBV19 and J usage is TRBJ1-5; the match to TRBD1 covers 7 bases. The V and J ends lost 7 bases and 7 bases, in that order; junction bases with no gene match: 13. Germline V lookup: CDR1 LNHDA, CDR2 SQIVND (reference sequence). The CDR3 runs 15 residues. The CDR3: CASTLREQGRQPQHF. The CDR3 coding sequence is TGTGCCAGTACCTTGAGAGAACAGGGGAGGCAGCCCCAGCATTTT.

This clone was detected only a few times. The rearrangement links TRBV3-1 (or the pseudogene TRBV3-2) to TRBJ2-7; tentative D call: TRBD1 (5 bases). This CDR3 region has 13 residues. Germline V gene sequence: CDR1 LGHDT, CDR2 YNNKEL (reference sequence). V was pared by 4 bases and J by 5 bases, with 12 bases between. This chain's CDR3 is CASSPGARNEQYF. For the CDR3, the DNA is TGTGCCAGCAGCCCTGGGGCCAGAAACGAGCAGTACTTC.

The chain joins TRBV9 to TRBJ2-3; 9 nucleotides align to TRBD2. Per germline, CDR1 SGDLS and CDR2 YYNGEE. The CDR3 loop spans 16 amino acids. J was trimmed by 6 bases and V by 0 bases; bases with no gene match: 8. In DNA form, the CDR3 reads TGTGCCAGCAGCGTAGGGAGTCTAGCGGGGAGGGATACGCAGTATTTT. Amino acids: CASSVGSLAGRDTQYF.

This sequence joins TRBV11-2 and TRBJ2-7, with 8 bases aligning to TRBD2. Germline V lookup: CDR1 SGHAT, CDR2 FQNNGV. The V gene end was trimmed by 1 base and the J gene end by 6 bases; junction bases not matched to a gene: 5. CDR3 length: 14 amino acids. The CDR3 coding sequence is TGTGCCAGCAGCTTAGCGGGGGGGCCCGGCGAGCAGTACTTC. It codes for CASSLAGGPGEQYF.

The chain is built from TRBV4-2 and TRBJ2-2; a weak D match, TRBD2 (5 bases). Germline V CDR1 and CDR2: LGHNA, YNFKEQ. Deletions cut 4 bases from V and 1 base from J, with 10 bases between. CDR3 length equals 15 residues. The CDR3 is CASSRSTMNTGELFF. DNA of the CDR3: TGTGCCAGCAGCCGCTCGACTATGAACACCGGGGAGCTGTTTTTT.

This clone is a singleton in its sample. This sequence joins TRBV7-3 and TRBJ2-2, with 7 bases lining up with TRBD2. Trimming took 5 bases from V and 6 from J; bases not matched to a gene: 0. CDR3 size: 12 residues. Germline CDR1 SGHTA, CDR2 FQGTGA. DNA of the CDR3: TGTGCCAGCAGCCGGGGGGCCGGGGAGCTGTTTTTT. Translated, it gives CASSRGAGELFF.

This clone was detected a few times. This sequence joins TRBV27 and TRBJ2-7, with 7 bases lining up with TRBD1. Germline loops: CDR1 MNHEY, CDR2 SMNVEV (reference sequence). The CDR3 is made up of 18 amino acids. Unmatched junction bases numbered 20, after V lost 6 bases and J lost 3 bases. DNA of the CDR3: TGTGCCAGCAGGACCTGGAAGACAGGGATTTTCGAGGGCTACGAGCAGTACTTC. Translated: CASRTWKTGIFEGYEQYF.

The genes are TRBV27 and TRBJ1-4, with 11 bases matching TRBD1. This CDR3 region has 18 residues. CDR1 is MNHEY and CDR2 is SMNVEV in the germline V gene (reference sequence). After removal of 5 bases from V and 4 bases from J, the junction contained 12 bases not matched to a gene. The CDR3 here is CASSLTPDRGRVNEKLFF. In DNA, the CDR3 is TGTGCCAGCAGTCTAACCCCGGACAGGGGGCGGGTTAATGAAAAACTGTTTTTT.

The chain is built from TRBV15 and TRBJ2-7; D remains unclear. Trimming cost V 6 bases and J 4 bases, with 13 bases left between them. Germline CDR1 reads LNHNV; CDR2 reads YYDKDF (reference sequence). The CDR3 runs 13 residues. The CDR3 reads CATRPSGWYEQYF. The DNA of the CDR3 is TGTGCCACCAGGCCGTCCGGTTGGTACGAGCAGTACTTC.